The 15 T cell receptor beta chains reported below all come from one sample, sequenced in a study of Ad26.COV2.S vaccination and SARS-CoV-2 variants. Data came from immunoSEQ multiplex PCR; TCRdb stores just in-frame clones and leaves some out. The top ten clones hold 3.9% of a sample with 300,000 to 450,000 clones, about 91% of them seen once. The material sequenced was peripheral blood, taken after recovery from COVID-19. The source is a human donor who had recovered from COVID-19.

The chain joins TRBV4-3 to TRBJ2-2; D unclear. With 0 bases removed from V and 1 base from J, the gap between germline ends came to 3 bases. The germline gives CDR1 LGHNA, CDR2 YSLEER. There are 14 residues in the CDR3. The CDR3 DNA reads TGCGCCAGCAGCCAAGATTGGAACACCGGGGAGCTGTTTTTT. As protein: CASSQDWNTGELFF.

Only a few counts were recorded for this clone. This sequence joins TRBV7-2 and TRBJ2-7; D is undetermined. V lost 1 base to trimming and J lost 3 bases, with 13 bases between them. The V gene's germline CDR1 is SGHTA and CDR2 FQGNSA. The CDR3 sequence is 15 residues long. CDR3 sequence: CASSLVEVMGYEQYF. Here the CDR3 DNA reads TGTGCCAGCAGCTTAGTTGAGGTCATGGGCTACGAGCAGTACTTC.

The chain joins TRBV7-2 to TRBJ1-1; no reliable D call. There are 14 residues in the CDR3. Germline assignment: CDR1 SGHTA and CDR2 FQGNSA. Deletions cut 6 bases from V and 0 bases from J, with 11 bases between. The CDR3 region has the DNA TGTGCCAGCAGGACCGGGCATTTGAACACTGAAGCTTTCTTT. Its translation is CASRTGHLNTEAFF.

V gene TRBV4-1 combines with J gene TRBJ1-1, with D perhaps TRBD1 (6 bases). Germline CDR1 reads MGHRA; CDR2 reads YSYEKL. Trimming pared 0 bases from V and 3 bases from J, leaving 11 bases between. The CDR3 length is 15 residues. The CDR3 DNA follows: TGCGCCAGCAGCCAAGAGGGGGCACTGCACACTGAAGCTTTCTTT. Translation gives CASSQEGALHTEAFF.

This chain joins TRBV11-2 and TRBJ1-1, with a possible D match to TRBD1 (5 bases). There are 12 residues in the CDR3. Trimming left V 5 bases short and J 7 bases short, with 11 bases between. CDR1 is SGHAT and CDR2 is FQNNGV in the germline V gene. DNA for the CDR3: TGTGCCAGCAGCCCCCGAGGGGTTGAAGCTTTCTTT. This encodes CASSPRGVEAFF.

This clone has just one count. The genes are TRBV14 and TRBJ2-1; D not certain. The CDR3 is 15 amino acids. Between the trimmed V and J ends, which lost 1 base and 5 bases, there was a span of 12 bases. CDR1 is SGHDN and CDR2 is FVKESK in the germline V gene. The CDR3 nucleotides are TGTGCCAGCAGCCAAGGAACAAATTATAACAATGAGCAGTTCTTC. Amino acids: CASSQGTNYNNEQFF.

The chain combines TRBV27 with TRBJ1-2; TRBD1 is a possible D gene (5 bases). V shed 3 bases and J shed 4 bases, with 9 bases lying between them. This CDR3 region has 13 residues. Germline V gene sequence: CDR1 MNHEY, CDR2 SMNVEV (reference sequence). As DNA, the CDR3 is TGTGCCAGCAGTTTTGACAGTTTCTATGGCTACACCTTC. Translated, it gives CASSFDSFYGYTF.

This chain uses TRBV13 with TRBJ1-1, with TRBD1 identical over 10 bases. Unmatched junction bases numbered 15, after V lost 3 bases and J lost 5 bases. This CDR3 is built from 18 residues. Per germline, CDR1 PRHDT and CDR2 FYEKMQ (reference sequence). The CDR3 is CASSFLPYPGTGETEAFF. The CDR3 region has the DNA TGTGCCAGCAGCTTCCTCCCATACCCCGGGACAGGGGAAACTGAAGCTTTCTTT.

This clone has just one count. J is TRBJ1-1 and V is TRBV5-6, with D perhaps matching TRBD1 (5 bases). Germline loops: CDR1 SGHDT, CDR2 YYEEEE. The V and J ends lost 4 bases and 0 bases respectively, with 16 bases between them. The CDR3 extends over 16 amino acids. Here the CDR3 DNA reads TGTGCCAGCAGCCCGGCGGGGCAGATTATGAACACTGAAGCTTTCTTT. It specifies CASSPAGQIMNTEAFF.

The chain recombines TRBV5-5 with TRBJ2-4; possibly TRBD1 or TRBD2 for D (5 bases each). The V end lost 6 bases, the J end lost 2 bases, and 9 bases lay between the germline ends. The germline V gene encodes CDR1 SGHKS and CDR2 YYEKEE (reference sequence). The CDR3 contains 13 residues. CDR3 nucleotides: TGTGCCAGCATAGGGGAGTCCAAAAACATTCAGTACTTC. Encoded protein: CASIGESKNIQYF.

The J gene is TRBJ1-6, the V gene TRBV28, with D maybe TRBD1 (6 bases). Between the trimmed V and J ends, which lost 6 bases and 7 bases, there was a span of 13 bases. CDR3 length equals 14 residues. Germline V gene sequence: CDR1 MDHEN, CDR2 SYDVKM. For the CDR3, the DNA is TGTGCCAGCAGGTACAGGGTCGGGAATTCACCCCTCCACTTT. It encodes CASRYRVGNSPLHF.

The V call is TRBV4-1, the J call TRBJ2-7, with TRBD2 matching 15 bases. V shed 2 bases, J shed 3 bases, and the junction held 8 bases outside the gene matches. Per the germline V gene, CDR1 is MGHRA and CDR2 is YSYEKL. CDR3 length equals 18 residues. This CDR3 is CASSQRTSGGAFRYEQYF. The CDR3 nucleotides are TGCGCCAGCAGCCAAAGGACTAGCGGGGGGGCTTTTCGCTACGAGCAGTACTTC.

The chain carries TRBV25-1 and TRBJ1-2; TRBD1 matches 7 bases. The length of the CDR3 is 15 residues. J was trimmed by 7 bases and V by 4 bases; bases with no gene match: 12. Germline V gene sequence: CDR1 MGHDK, CDR2 SYGVNS. The CDR3 nucleotides read TGTGCCAGCAGTGGCCCGACAGGGCCCTTCGCTGGCTACACCTTC. Translating gives CASSGPTGPFAGYTF.

The V gene is TRBV6-5, the J gene TRBJ2-1, with D tentatively TRBD2 (5 bases). V was clipped by 6 bases and J by 3 bases, with 15 bases between them. Germline V gene sequence: CDR1 MNHEY, CDR2 SVGAGI. The CDR3 has 15 residues. The CDR3 nucleotides are TGTGCCAGCAGCCCCAACCCCGGGATCTACAATGAGCAGTTCTTC. The encoded protein is CASSPNPGIYNEQFF.

This chain links TRBV29-1 with TRBJ2-7; D not certain. The CDR3 consists of 14 residues. V was cut by 0 bases and J by 2 bases, with 11 bases left in between. Per germline, CDR1 SQVTM and CDR2 ANQGSEA. The CDR3 protein is CSVEDPKTTYEQYF. The CDR3 DNA reads TGCAGCGTTGAAGATCCTAAGACGACCTACGAGCAGTACTTC.